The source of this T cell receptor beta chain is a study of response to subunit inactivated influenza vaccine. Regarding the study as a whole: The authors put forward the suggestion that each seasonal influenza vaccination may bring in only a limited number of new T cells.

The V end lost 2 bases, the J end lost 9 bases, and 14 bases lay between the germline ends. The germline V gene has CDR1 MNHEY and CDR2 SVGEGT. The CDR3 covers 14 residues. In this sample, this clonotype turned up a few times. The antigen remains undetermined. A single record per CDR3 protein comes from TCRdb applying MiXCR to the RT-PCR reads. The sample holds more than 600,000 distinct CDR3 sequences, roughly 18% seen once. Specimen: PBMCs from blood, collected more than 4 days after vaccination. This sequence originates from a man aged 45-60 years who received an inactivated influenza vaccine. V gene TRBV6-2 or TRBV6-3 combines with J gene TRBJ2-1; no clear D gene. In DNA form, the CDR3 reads TGTGCCAGCAGTTACCCCGGCGCCCCAGGTGAGCAGTTCTTC. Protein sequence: CASSYPGAPGEQFF.